The rows below give T cell receptor beta chains drawn from one sample of a study of tumor-infiltrating lymphocytes in primary liver carcinoma. TCRdb re-analysed the multiplex PCR reads in MiXCR, keeping a single row per CDR3 protein. Of about 120,000 distinct CDR3 sequences in the sample, under 70% are singletons; the top ten hold more than 7%. The sequencing input was tumor-adjacent normal liver tissue. These receptors were taken from a woman in her sixties with primary liver carcinoma and hepatitis B virus infection. Both conserved end residues are part of each CDR3. A D gene is named only where the DNA matches it firmly.

v_call: TRBV11-2
d_call: NA
cdr3_aa: CASRGNVFSYEQYF

v_call: TRBV11-2
d_call: NA
cdr3_aa: CASSFVRRRFHNEQFF

v_call: TRBV7-2
d_call: NA
cdr3_aa: CASSFSGASREKLFF

v_call: TRBV12-3/TRBV12-4
d_call: NA
cdr3_aa: CDSTSLENTKAFF

v_call: TRBV6-5
d_call: NA
cdr3_aa: CSSSYSGSNGYTF

v_call: TRBV11-2
d_call: TRBD2
cdr3_aa: CARSLRPSGFSSYNEQFF

v_call: TRBV11-2
d_call: TRBD2
cdr3_aa: CASGLRSGSFGEQFF

v_call: TRBV11-3
d_call: TRBD2
cdr3_aa: CASNLLAGDYNEHFF

v_call: TRBV28
d_call: NA
cdr3_aa: CASSHPGEKLFF

v_call: TRBV11-2
d_call: TRBD2
cdr3_aa: CASSLAGGPFEQFF

v_call: TRBV11-2
d_call: NA
cdr3_aa: CASSLDFLVGYNEQFF

v_call: TRBV11-2
d_call: NA
cdr3_aa: CASNPPARRYGRYF

v_call: TRBV29-1
d_call: NA
cdr3_aa: CSVGLGGTAYNEQFF

v_call: TRBV5-6
d_call: NA
cdr3_aa: CASSLGGRDGEKLFF

v_call: TRBV29-1
d_call: NA
cdr3_aa: CSVVDYQRETQYF

v_call: TRBV4-2
d_call: NA
cdr3_aa: CASSQRDGTYEQYF

v_call: TRBV12-3/TRBV12-4
d_call: NA
cdr3_aa: CASSLGSGIAKNIQYF

v_call: TRBV6-6
d_call: TRBD1
cdr3_aa: CASSSGTGGSYEQYF

v_call: TRBV28
d_call: TRBD1
cdr3_aa: CASSLSGQGETQYF

v_call: TRBV11-2
d_call: NA
cdr3_aa: CASSLSERVQQYF

v_call: TRBV7-9
d_call: NA
cdr3_aa: CASGLFGIQVFSYNEQFF

v_call: TRBV11-3
d_call: NA
cdr3_aa: CVSSLDFFFRGSSYNEQFF

v_call: TRBV11-1
d_call: NA
cdr3_aa: CASSLVGGTNTGELFF

v_call: TRBV6-6
d_call: NA
cdr3_aa: CASSPTRNPNTGELFF

v_call: TRBV12-3/TRBV12-4
d_call: TRBD2
cdr3_aa: CPSTRARGDYIERFF

v_call: TRBV11-2
d_call: NA
cdr3_aa: CASNLEGGSIGEQFF

v_call: TRBV6-1
d_call: NA
cdr3_aa: CASSGAGRSNQPQHF

v_call: TRBV5-5
d_call: TRBD2
cdr3_aa: CASNLGIAGVADTQYF

v_call: TRBV7-9
d_call: TRBD1
cdr3_aa: CASSSAGGKAEAFF

v_call: TRBV29-1
d_call: NA
cdr3_aa: CSVEDQHIQYF

v_call: TRBV11-2
d_call: NA
cdr3_aa: CASNLVITATTGELFF

v_call: TRBV28
d_call: NA
cdr3_aa: CASSLPGTLDEQFF

v_call: TRBV29-1
d_call: NA
cdr3_aa: CSGSSGPGVDQPQHF

v_call: TRBV7-3
d_call: NA
cdr3_aa: CASSLPGTEQFF

v_call: TRBV5-4
d_call: NA
cdr3_aa: CASSPPARDKNTQYF

v_call: TRBV11-2
d_call: NA
cdr3_aa: CASCLDRGDAQYF

v_call: TRBV6-1
d_call: TRBD1
cdr3_aa: CASSENWTGEGYTF

v_call: TRBV6-1
d_call: NA
cdr3_aa: CASRTGSADTQYF